This is a list of T cell receptor beta chains from one sample in a study of radiation and T cells in renal cell carcinoma. TCRdb's table, derived via immunoSEQ multiplex PCR, lists solely in-frame clones and lacks some. Of 130,000 to 150,000 clones in the sample, roughly 90% were seen once. The input for sequencing was blood, taken from a patient whose treatment included radiotherapy and nephrectomy. All receptors derive from a woman in her 70s with renal cell carcinoma. Each CDR3 is given with its conserved first and last residue. Fields, in order: clone size, J gene, V gene, D gene, CDR3 DNA, CDR3 protein. A D gene is named only where the DNA matches it firmly. Size is stated for part of the rows, as once, few or many counts, or as a class when the clone is expanded.

>.|TRBJ2-4|TRBV15|TRBD2
TGTGCCACCAGCAGAGCGCGGGGGGGCCAGACCAAAAACATTCAGTACTTC
CATSRARGGQTKNIQYF
>.|TRBJ2-2|TRBV5-1|TRBD1
TGCGCCAGCAAAAGGGGGCTCAACACCGGGGAGCTGTTTTTT
CASKRGLNTGELFF
>.|TRBJ2-7|TRBV5-1|.
TGCGCCAGCAGCACCGGGGGTAGACCGAGCTCCTACGAGCAGTACTTC
CASSTGGRPSSYEQYF
>once|TRBJ1-2|TRBV6-5|.
TGTGCCAGCAGTCGGGGTAGTATCTATGGCTACACCTTC
CASSRGSIYGYTF
>.|TRBJ1-1|TRBV5-4|TRBD1
TGTGCCAGCTCCATCTGGGGACAGTACACTGAAGCTTTCTTT
CASSIWGQYTEAFF
>.|TRBJ2-5|TRBV5-1|.
TGCGCCAGCAGCCAAGAACTAGCCGTCCAAGAGACCCAGTACTTC
CASSQELAVQETQYF
>.|TRBJ1-1|TRBV5-1|.
TGCGCCAGCAGCTTGGGCCAGAGCACTGAAGCTTTCTTT
CASSLGQSTEAFF
>.|TRBJ1-2|TRBV6-5|TRBD1
TGTGCCAGCGGACAGGGGGAGGACTATGGCTACACCTTC
CASGQGEDYGYTF
>.|TRBJ1-2|TRBV4-3|.
TGCGCCAGCAGCCAAGATATCGGTACCTATGGCTACACCTTC
CASSQDIGTYGYTF
>.|TRBJ1-1|TRBV4-1|.
TGCGCCAGCAGCCTTTTAGGGCCGGGCATGAACACTGAAGCTTTCTTT
CASSLLGPGMNTEAFF
>.|TRBJ2-3|TRBV25-1|.
TGTGCCAGCAGTGATCAGTCAGATACAACAGATACGCAGTATTTT
CASSDQSDTTDTQYF
>.|TRBJ2-2|TRBV10-3|TRBD2
TGTGCCATCAGACTTAGCGGGGGGACCGGGGAGCTGTTTTTT
CAIRLSGGTGELFF
>.|TRBJ1-5|TRBV28|.
TGTGCCAGCAGTCCTCCAGGCCTTCAGCCCCAGCATTTT
CASSPPGLQPQHF
>.|TRBJ1-1|TRBV29-1|.
TGCAGCGTTCGAGGGGGAATGGCTCCCGTCGAAAGGAACACTGAAGCTTTCTTT
CSVRGGMAPVERNTEAFF
>.|TRBJ1-1|TRBV6-1|.
TGTGCCAGCAGTGAAGGAAGGGTCGGGACTGAAGCTTTCTTT
CASSEGRVGTEAFF
>.|TRBJ2-6|TRBV2|TRBD1
TGTGCCAGGCAACAGGGGCCAAACTCTGGGGCCAACGTCCTGACTTTC
CARQQGPNSGANVLTF
>few|TRBJ1-1|TRBV27|.
TGTGCCAGCAGTATCACAGCCATGAACACTGAAGCTTTCTTT
CASSITAMNTEAFF
>few|TRBJ2-1|TRBV11-2|.
TGTGCCAGCAGCGTAGAGGACAGCTACAATGAGCAGTTCTTC
CASSVEDSYNEQFF
>.|TRBJ2-5|TRBV5-1|.
TGTGCCAGCAGCTTGCCCAGCCAAGAGACCCAGTACTTC
CASSLPSQETQYF
>.|TRBJ1-6|TRBV2|.
TGTGCCAGCAGTGTAGGTGGGCAGGGAACACCCCTCCACTTT
CASSVGGQGTPLHF
>.|TRBJ1-2|TRBV28|.
.
CASSSSGQGIYYGYTF
>.|TRBJ1-2|TRBV5-6|TRBD1
TGTGCCAGCAGCCGGGACAGGGTAGAGTATGGCTACACCTTC
CASSRDRVEYGYTF
>.|TRBJ2-2|TRBV19|.
TGTGCCAGTACCCTCGTGGGGGCCACGAACACCGGGGAGCTGTTTTTT
CASTLVGATNTGELFF
>.|TRBJ2-7|TRBV7-9|TRBD2
TGTGCCAGCAGGGCTAGCGGGGGGAACGAGCAGTACTTC
CASRASGGNEQYF
>.|TRBJ2-3|TRBV5-6|TRBD2
TGTGCCAGCAGCTCCGAAGCGGGACTACCTCATTTT
CASSSEAGLPHF
>.|TRBJ2-5|TRBV19|TRBD2
TGTGCCAGTAGTATCTCTAGCGGGGGGGGAGTGACCCAGTACTTC
CASSISSGGGVTQYF
>.|TRBJ1-1|TRBV7-3|.
TGTGCCAGCAGCCCTGGGGAGGGGCGGAACACTGAAGCTTTCTTT
CASSPGEGRNTEAFF
>.|TRBJ2-1|TRBV6-5|TRBD2
TGTGCCAGCAGTTCCCTAGCGGGGAGCTACAATGAGCAGTTCTTC
CASSSLAGSYNEQFF
>.|TRBJ1-2|TRBV7-9|TRBD1
TGTGCCAGCAGCTTGACAGGGCCTAACTATGGCTACACCTTC
CASSLTGPNYGYTF
>.|TRBJ1-2|TRBV5-5|TRBD1
TGTGCCAGCAGCTTATCAGGGGGGATTGGTGGCTACACCTTC
CASSLSGGIGGYTF
>.|TRBJ2-1|TRBV7-2|.
TGTGCCAGCAGCTTAGGACTAGTAAGGAATGAGCAGTTCTTC
CASSLGLVRNEQFF
>.|TRBJ1-2|TRBV11-3|TRBD1
TGTGCCAGCAGCCCCGGACAGGTTAACTATGGCTACACCTTC
CASSPGQVNYGYTF
>.|TRBJ1-2|TRBV5-6|TRBD1
TGTGCCAGCCTACAGTACCCGGGACAGGGCTATGGCTACACCTTC
CASLQYPGQGYGYTF
>few|TRBJ2-7|TRBV6-1|.
TGTGCCATCACCGAGGCAGGGCCCTACGAGCAGTACTTC
CAITEAGPYEQYF
>few|TRBJ1-1|TRBV27|TRBD1
TGTGCCAGCAGTCCAAGAACGGACAGGTTCTACACTGAAGCTTTCTTT
CASSPRTDRFYTEAFF
>.|TRBJ2-7|TRBV2|.
TGTGCCAGCAGCGCCACAGGGAGCCTAGGGGAGCAGTACTTC
CASSATGSLGEQYF
>.|TRBJ1-6|TRBV5-1|.
TGCGCCAGCAGCTTGGCCCGTACCGATTATAATTCACCCCTCCACTTT
CASSLARTDYNSPLHF
>.|TRBJ2-3|TRBV19|.
TGTGCCAGTAGTATTGACACCGGGACTCACTTACGGGGAGATACGCAGTATTTT
CASSIDTGTHLRGDTQYF
>.|TRBJ2-7|TRBV9|TRBD1
TGTGCCAGCAGCGTAGCTACAGGGGGTTACGAGCAGTACTTC
CASSVATGGYEQYF
>.|TRBJ2-7|TRBV5-4|TRBD1
TGTGCCAGCAGCTTGATGAACAGGGGGCAAGTCGAGCAGTACTTC
CASSLMNRGQVEQYF
>.|TRBJ2-7|TRBV9|.
TGTGCCAGCAGCGTAGGACACCCCGGCGACGAGCAGTACTTC
CASSVGHPGDEQYF
>.|TRBJ2-5|TRBV6-5|TRBD1
TGTGCCAGCAGCTCCAACAGGGGGGAGACCCAGTACTTC
CASSSNRGETQYF
>.|TRBJ1-1|TRBV6-9|.
TGTGCCAGCAGTTATAGGGGCACTGAAGCTTCCTTT
CASSYRGTEASF